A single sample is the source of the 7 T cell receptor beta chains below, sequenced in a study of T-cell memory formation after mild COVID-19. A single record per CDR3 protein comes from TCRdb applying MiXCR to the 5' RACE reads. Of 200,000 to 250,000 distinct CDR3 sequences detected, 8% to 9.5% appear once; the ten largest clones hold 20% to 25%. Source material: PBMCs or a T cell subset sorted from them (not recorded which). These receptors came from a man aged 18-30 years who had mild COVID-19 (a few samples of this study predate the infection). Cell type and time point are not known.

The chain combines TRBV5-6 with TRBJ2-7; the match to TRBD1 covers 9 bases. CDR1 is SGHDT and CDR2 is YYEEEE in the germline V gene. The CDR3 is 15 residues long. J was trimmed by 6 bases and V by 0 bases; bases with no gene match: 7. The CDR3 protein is CASSLEGTGRFEQYF. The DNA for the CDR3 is TGTGCCAGCAGCTTGGAAGGGACAGGGAGGTTCGAGCAGTACTTC.

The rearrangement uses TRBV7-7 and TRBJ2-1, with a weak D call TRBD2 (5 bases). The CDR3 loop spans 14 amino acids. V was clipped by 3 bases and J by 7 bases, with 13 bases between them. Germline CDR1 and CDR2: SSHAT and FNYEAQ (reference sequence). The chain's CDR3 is CASSFSEGSNEQFF. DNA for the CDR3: TGTGCCAGCAGCTTCAGTGAGGGTTCAAATGAGCAGTTCTTC. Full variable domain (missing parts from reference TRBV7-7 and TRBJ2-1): GAGVSQSPRYKVTKRGQDVTLRCDPISSHATLYWYQQALGQGPEFLTYFNYEAQPDKSGLPSDRFSAERPEGSISTLTIQRTEQRDSAMYRCASSFSEGSNEQFFGPGTRLTVL.

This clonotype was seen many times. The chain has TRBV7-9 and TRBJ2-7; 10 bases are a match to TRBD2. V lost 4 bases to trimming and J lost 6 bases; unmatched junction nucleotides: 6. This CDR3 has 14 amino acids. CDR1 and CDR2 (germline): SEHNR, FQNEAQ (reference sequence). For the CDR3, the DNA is TGTGCCAGCAGCTCCAGCGGGGGGGCCGGCGAGCAGTACTTC. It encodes CASSSSGGAGEQYF.

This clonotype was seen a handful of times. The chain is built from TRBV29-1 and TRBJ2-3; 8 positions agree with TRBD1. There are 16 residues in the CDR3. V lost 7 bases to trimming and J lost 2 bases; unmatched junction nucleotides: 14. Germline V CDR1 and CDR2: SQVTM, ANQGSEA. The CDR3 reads CSGGTGLWGYTDTQYF. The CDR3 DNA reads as TGCAGCGGGGGGACAGGTCTGTGGGGATACACAGATACGCAGTATTTT.

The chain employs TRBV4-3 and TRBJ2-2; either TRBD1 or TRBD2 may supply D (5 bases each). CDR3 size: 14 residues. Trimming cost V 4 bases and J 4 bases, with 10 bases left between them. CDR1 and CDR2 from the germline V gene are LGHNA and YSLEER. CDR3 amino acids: CASSRDGGTGELFF. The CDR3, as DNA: TGCGCCAGCAGCCGGGACGGCGGCACCGGGGAGCTGTTTTTT.

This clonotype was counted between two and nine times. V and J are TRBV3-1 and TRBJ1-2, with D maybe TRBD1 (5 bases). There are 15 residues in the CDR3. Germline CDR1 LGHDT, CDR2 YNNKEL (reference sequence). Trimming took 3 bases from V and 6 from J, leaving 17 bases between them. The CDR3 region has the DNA TGTGCCAGCAGCCAGAGGGGAGGAAGGGTTGATGGCTACACCTTC. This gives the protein CASSQRGGRVDGYTF.

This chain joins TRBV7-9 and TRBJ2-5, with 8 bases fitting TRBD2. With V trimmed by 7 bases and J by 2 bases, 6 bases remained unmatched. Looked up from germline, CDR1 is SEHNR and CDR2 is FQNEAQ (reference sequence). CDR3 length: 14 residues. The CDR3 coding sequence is TGTGCCAGCAACTCCCGGGGGGGGCAAGAGACCCAGTACTTC. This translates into CASNSRGGQETQYF.